These 6 T cell receptor beta chains were sequenced from one sample in a study of blood T cell repertoires in COVID-19. TCRdb keeps only in-frame clones here, not all; method: immunoSEQ multiplex PCR. This table holds about 260,000 clones, around four fifths found once. Specimen: peripheral blood. The receptors were gathered from a man aged 55 to 70 with acute or convalescent COVID-19.

The count of this clone is one. The chain carries TRBV13 and TRBJ2-6; possible D gene TRBD2, 5 bases. The germline CDR1 and CDR2 sequences are PRHDT and FYEKMQ (reference sequence). Trimming cost V 6 bases and J 3 bases, with 9 bases left between them. This CDR3 comprises 14 residues. The CDR3 nucleotides are TGTGCCAGCAGGTACGGGGTTGGGGCCAACGTCCTGACTTTC. This sequence encodes CASRYGVGANVLTF.

This clone was detected once. This rearrangement joins TRBV7-8 to TRBJ2-3, with 12 bases aligning to TRBD2. This CDR3 spans 18 amino acids. The trim removed 1 base at V and 0 bases at J, leaving 5 bases unmatched. The germline V gene encodes CDR1 SGHVS and CDR2 FQNEAQ. The CDR3 DNA sequence: TGTGCCAGCAGCTTAGTGTCTAGCGGGGGGGCTAGCACAGATACGCAGTATTTT. The encoded protein is CASSLVSSGGASTDTQYF.

The V gene is TRBV6-5, the J gene TRBJ1-2, with TRBD1 identical over 7 bases. This CDR3 is 15 amino acids long. The germline gives CDR1 MNHEY, CDR2 SVGAGI. V lost 0 bases to trimming and J lost 4 bases; unmatched junction nucleotides: 5. The CDR3 here is CASSYSGDSFYGYTF. The CDR3 region has the DNA TGTGCCAGCAGTTACTCGGGGGACAGCTTCTATGGCTACACCTTC.

The chain uses TRBV7-9 and TRBJ2-1; D is unresolved. Per the germline V gene, CDR1 is SEHNR and CDR2 is FQNEAQ (reference sequence). Trimming took 4 bases from V and 0 from J, leaving 7 bases between them. The CDR3 has 14 amino acids. CDR3 in amino acids: CASSSTSSYNEQFF. The CDR3 region has the DNA TGTGCCAGCAGCTCAACCAGCTCCTACAATGAGCAGTTCTTC. Supplemented by reference TRBV7-9 and TRBJ2-1, the full variable domain reads DTGVSQNPRHKITKRGQNVTFRCDPISEHNRLYWYRQTLGQGPEFLTYFQNEAQLEKSRLLSDRFSAERPKGSFSTLEIQRTEQGDSAMYLCASSSTSSYNEQFFGPGTRLTVL.

In regard to this clone: Sequence at one end of the junction differs from germline and may be a read error. The V and J genes are TRBV2 and TRBJ1-4; a possible D gene is TRBD1 (5 bases). CDR3 length: 14 residues. The germline V gene has CDR1 SNHLY and CDR2 FYNNEI. The CDR3 DNA is TGTGCCAGCAGAGAAGTGGGGGAGGGGGAAAAACTGTTTTTT. It yields the protein CASREVGEGEKLFF.

This chain links TRBV28 with TRBJ1-5, with D possibly being TRBD1 (6 bases). The V gene lost 2 bases and the J gene lost 1 base, with 12 bases spanning the gap. The CDR3 loop spans 16 amino acids. The germline V gene has CDR1 MDHEN and CDR2 SYDVKM. The CDR3 protein is CASSLRTVPSNQPQHF. In DNA, the CDR3 is TGTGCCAGCAGTTTAAGGACAGTTCCCAGCAATCAGCCCCAGCATTTT.